The present TCR beta chain was sequenced within a study of lymphopenia after photon versus proton radiotherapy. Study conclusions and caveats: Post-nadir diversity loss with photons came from oligoclonal expansion, particularly CD8+ Temra cells.

Sequencing was performed with immunoSEQ multiplex PCR; in TCRdb, only in-frame clones are kept and a portion is missing. The data contain more than 20,000 clones, around 83% of them seen just once; the ten biggest clones take up more than 3%. In the case of this clone: No antigen is known for it.

V trimming: 4 bases; J trimming: 0 bases; junction bases outside the gene matches: 4. The CDR3 totals 15 residues. CDR1 SEHNR and CDR2 FQNEAQ come from the germline V gene (reference sequence). This clonotype was obtained from a woman between 50 and 59 years old with pancreatic cancer. The material was peripheral blood, obtained from a patient treated with photon-based radiotherapy. The J gene is TRBJ1-2, the V gene TRBV7-9; 8 nucleotides match TRBD1. The CDR3: CASSSMDRANYGYTF. DNA of the CDR3: TGTGCCAGCAGCTCGATGGACAGGGCTAACTATGGCTACACCTTC.